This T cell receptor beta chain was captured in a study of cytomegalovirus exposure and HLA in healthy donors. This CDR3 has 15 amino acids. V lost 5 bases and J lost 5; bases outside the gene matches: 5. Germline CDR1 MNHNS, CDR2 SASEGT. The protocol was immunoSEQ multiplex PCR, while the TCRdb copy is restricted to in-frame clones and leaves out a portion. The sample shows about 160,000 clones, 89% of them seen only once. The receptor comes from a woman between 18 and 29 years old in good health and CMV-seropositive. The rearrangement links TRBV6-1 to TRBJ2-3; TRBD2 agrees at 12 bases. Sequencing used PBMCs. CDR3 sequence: CASSRLAGAKDTQYF. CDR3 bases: TGTGCCAGCAGTCGACTAGCGGGAGCAAAAGATACGCAGTATTTT.